The clone carrying this T cell receptor (beta chain) was seen a handful of times. This entry belongs to a study of cytomegalovirus exposure and HLA in healthy donors. Primers: 60 Vbeta forward and 13 Jbeta reverse. Libraries were prepared by immunoSEQ multiplex PCR; TCRdb keeps only in-frame clonotypes and omits some of them. The sample consists of about 150,000 clones, 80% of them appearing once. The germline V gene has CDR1 SGHVS and CDR2 FNYEAQ. This CDR3 is 18 amino acids long. Trimming took 0 bases from V and 2 from J; bases not matched to a gene: 13. The chain joins TRBV7-6 to TRBJ2-7, with 7 bases fitting TRBD1. The receptor was isolated from a young man in good health and CMV-seropositive. The sequencing sample was made of PBMCs. In DNA, the CDR3 is TGTGCCAGCAGCTTAGCCTTGTCTACAGGGGAAGACCCCTACGAGCAGTACTTC. The encoded protein is CASSLALSTGEDPYEQYF.